These 5 T cell receptor beta chains came from one sample sequenced in a study of regulatory T cells in long-lasting Graves disease. Time point denoted: newly diagnosed GD, antithyroid drugs for less than 3 months. The TCR library used RNA extracted from PBMCs. CDR3-region Arm-PCR and iRepertoire HTBI primers produced the TCR beta libraries. In TCRdb, the multiplex PCR reads were re-called with MiXCR into one record per CDR3 protein. The table records about 360,000 distinct CDR3 sequences, 15% to 20% of them present only once. A further study also used this sample, focusing on T cells in Graves' hyperthyroidism and ophthalmopathy.

The starting material was peripheral blood mononuclear cells (PBMCs), obtained at new diagnosis, from a patient treated with antithyroid drugs. The origin of the receptors is a woman under 30 with Graves disease.

Ten or more counts support this clonotype. The chain couples TRBV28 to TRBJ1-3; D uncertain. From germline, CDR1 is MDHEN and CDR2 SYDVKM. The CDR3 runs 12 residues. Trimming removed 3 bases at V and 2 bases at J, with 2 bases between. For the CDR3, the DNA is TGTGCCAGCAGTTTGACTGGAAACACCATATATTTT. Translation gives CASSLTGNTIYF.

The V call is TRBV10-3, the J call TRBJ2-1, with D possibly matching TRBD2 (5 bases). The CDR3 length is 13 residues. Germline values: CDR1 ENHRY, CDR2 SYGVKD. V shed 2 bases and J shed 10 bases, with 12 bases lying between them. CDR3 nucleotides: TGTGCCATCAGTGAGCCGGGGAGAAGGGAGCAGTTCTTC. This encodes CAISEPGRREQFF.

The chain recombines TRBV19 with TRBJ1-5, with D possibly TRBD1 on 5 matching bases. This CDR3 contains 15 residues. Deletions cut 10 bases from V and 1 base from J, with 17 bases between. Germline V gives CDR1 LNHDA, CDR2 SQIVND (reference sequence). CDR3: CATLRGQGSNQPQHF. The CDR3 DNA reads TGTGCCACCCTGAGAGGGCAGGGCAGCAATCAGCCCCAGCATTTT.

This clonotype was detected many times. The J gene is TRBJ2-7, the V gene TRBV28; 10 positions agree with TRBD1. The trim removed 5 bases at V and 3 bases at J, leaving 13 bases unmatched. The CDR3 has 17 residues. Germline-derived CDR1 and CDR2 are MDHEN and SYDVKM. The CDR3 DNA reads TGTGCCAGCAGTCTGAACATGGGACAGGGGTCCAACTACGAGCAGTACTTC. This translates into CASSLNMGQGSNYEQYF.

About this clonotype: With a much larger clone just one base away, this may be a read error. This chain uses TRBV7-8 with TRBJ1-1; 9 positions agree with TRBD1. CDR1 and CDR2 (germline): SGHVS, FQNEAQ. This CDR3 is built from 16 residues. Losses at the gene ends were 3 bases for V and 1 base for J; bases not matched to a gene: 6. The CDR3 is CASSLTGGVANTEAFF. The CDR3 DNA reads as TGTGCCAGCAGCTTGACAGGGGGTGTCGCGAACACTGAAGCTTTCTTT.